Below, 13 T cell receptor beta chains from the same sample are listed, as sequenced in a study of blood T cell repertoires in COVID-19. The method was immunoSEQ multiplex PCR; TCRdb's version includes in-frame clones alone and lacks a portion of them. The sample lists about 210,000 clones; roughly nine tenths were seen once. Sequenced input: peripheral blood. Receptors were obtained from a man in his forties or fifties with acute or convalescent COVID-19.

CDR3 region: CASGLVHNSPLHF. The CDR3 bases are TGTGCCAGCGGGCTGGTCCATAATTCACCCCTCCACTTT. The chain combines TRBV28 with TRBJ1-6, with unresolved D. The CDR3 has 13 residues. In germline, CDR1 is MDHEN, CDR2 SYDVKM. With 8 bases removed from V and 5 bases from J, the gap between germline ends came to 10 bases.

The V call is TRBV12-3 or TRBV12-4, the J call TRBJ2-7; D ambiguous. The CDR3 contains 13 residues. Trimming pared 4 bases from V and 2 bases from J, leaving 9 bases between. Here the CDR3 DNA reads TGTGCCAGCAGTTACGTACAGACCTACGAGCAGTACTTC. Protein: CASSYVQTYEQYF.

This clone was recorded only once. The genes are TRBV5-1 and TRBJ2-7; 11 bases align to TRBD1. CDR1 is SGHRS and CDR2 is YFSETQ in the germline V gene. V lost 2 bases to trimming and J lost 4 bases; unmatched junction nucleotides: 8. The CDR3 spans 16 residues. In DNA form, the CDR3 reads TGCGCCAGCAGCTTAGTTTCCGGGACAGGGGGTTACGAGCAGTACTTC. Protein product: CASSLVSGTGGYEQYF.

The V and J genes are TRBV18 and TRBJ1-1, with D unclear. Trimming removed 3 bases from V and 0 bases from J, with 8 bases in between. Germline-derived CDR1 and CDR2 are KGHSH and LQKENI. CDR3 size: 14 residues. CDR3 bases: TGTGCCAGCTCACCCCTCGAGATGAACACTGAAGCTTTCTTT. Amino acid sequence: CASSPLEMNTEAFF. Supplemented by reference TRBV18 and TRBJ1-1, the full variable domain reads NAGVMQNPRHLVRRRGQEARLRCSPMKGHSHVYWYRQLPEEGLKFMVYLQKENIIDESGMPKERFSAEFPKEGPSILRIQQVVRGDSAAYFCASSPLEMNTEAFFGQGTRLTVV.

The chain has TRBV6-5 and TRBJ1-1; 7 bases agree with TRBD1. Trimming at V came to 5 bases and at J to 7 bases, leaving 10 bases not matched to a gene. CDR1 is MNHEY, CDR2 SVGAGI, per germline. The CDR3 is 14 residues long. The CDR3 coding sequence is TGTGCCAGCAGTCATTGGACAGGTAATCTTGAAGCTTTCTTT. This gives the protein CASSHWTGNLEAFF.

The chain recombines TRBV7-8 with TRBJ2-5; perhaps TRBD2 as D (6 bases). Trimming pared 4 bases from V and 0 bases from J, leaving 15 bases between. Looked up from germline, CDR1 is SGHVS and CDR2 is FQNEAQ. There are 16 residues in the CDR3. The CDR3 DNA reads TGTGCCAGCAGCTCCGGAGGGACCCAGTACCAAGAGACCCAGTACTTC. Its protein product is CASSSGGTQYQETQYF.

V usage is TRBV7-6 and J usage is TRBJ1-1, with D perhaps matching TRBD1 (5 bases). V was shortened by 5 bases and J by 5 bases, with 15 bases between the two germline ends. The CDR3 totals 14 residues. Per germline, CDR1 SGHVS and CDR2 FNYEAQ. Written as DNA, the CDR3 is TGTGCCAGCAGCCCGACAGCCTATGTGACTGAAGCTTTCTTT. Translation gives CASSPTAYVTEAFF.

This rearrangement joins TRBV27 to TRBJ2-1, with TRBD1 matching over 8 bases. In germline, CDR1 is MNHEY, CDR2 SMNVEV (reference sequence). There are 15 residues in the CDR3. V dropped 3 bases and J dropped 2; count of bases not matched to a gene: 3. In DNA form, the CDR3 reads TGTGCCAGCAGTTTCAGACAGGGGACCTACAATGAGCAGTTCTTC. Translated, it gives CASSFRQGTYNEQFF.

This clone was seen a single time. CDR3 nucleotides: TGCGCCAGCAGTGGAATGGGACTGACCTACGAGCAGTACTTC. It yields the protein CASSGMGLTYEQYF. The J gene is TRBJ2-7, the V gene TRBV10-1; D may be TRBD2 (6 bases). Germline CDR1 reads WNHNN; CDR2 reads SYGVQD (reference sequence). The CDR3 extends over 14 amino acids. V lost 4 bases and J lost 2, with 12 bases in between.

The rearrangement links TRBV24-1 to TRBJ2-1; 9 positions match TRBD1. Germline V lookup: CDR1 KGHDR, CDR2 SFDVKD. The CDR3 has 16 residues. V was clipped by 3 bases and J by 3 bases; unmatched bases: 5. The CDR3 DNA sequence: TGTGCCACCAGTGATCAACAGGGGGCGGTCTACAATGAGCAGTTCTTC. Protein: CATSDQQGAVYNEQFF.

Only one count was recorded for this clone. The rearrangement uses TRBV6-5 and TRBJ2-2, with 9 bases fitting TRBD1. The CDR3 contains 14 residues. The V gene end was trimmed by 7 bases and the J gene end by 6 bases; junction bases not matched to a gene: 6. Germline values: CDR1 MNHEY, CDR2 SVGAGI. This CDR3 is CASTSQGAAGELFF. DNA for the CDR3: TGTGCCAGCACCTCACAGGGGGCGGCCGGGGAGCTGTTTTTT.

The chain combines TRBV20-1 with TRBJ1-1; D gene unclear. Trimming left V 3 bases short and J 13 bases short, with 21 bases between. The CDR3 has 13 amino acids. Germline CDR1 and CDR2: DFQATT and SNEGSKA (reference sequence). The DNA of the CDR3 is TGCAGTGCTAGTAGTAGGACTAAGGCCGCCCATTTCTTT. Translated: CSASSRTKAAHFF.

This clone has a single count. V usage is TRBV13 and J usage is TRBJ2-2; possibly TRBD2 for D (6 bases). V gave up 3 bases and J gave up 3 bases, with 14 bases separating them. This CDR3 is built from 16 residues. In germline, CDR1 is PRHDT, CDR2 FYEKMQ (reference sequence). CDR3 residues: CASSFYSGKDTGELFF. The CDR3 nucleotides are TGTGCCAGCAGCTTTTATAGCGGAAAGGACACCGGGGAGCTGTTTTTT.